This T cell receptor beta chain originates from a study of siplizumab effects on memory and regulatory T cells. The CDR3 has 18 amino acids. Trimming removed 3 bases from V and 4 bases from J; junction bases left unmatched: 11. The germline gives CDR1 SGDLS, CDR2 YYNGEE. This clone was counted between two and nine times. Its target is unknown. Study-wide results and limits: It was never confirmed that proliferating Tregs from siplizumab cultures were suppressive. Memory cells seemed less diverse than naive T cells, which also seemed major contributors to the alloresponse.

The assay covered some 100,000 TCR templates per sample. The repertoire was sequenced with immunoSEQ multiplex PCR; TCRdb's copy has only in-frame clones and lacks some. The sample has approximately 100,000 clones, over 90% seen once. The TCR originated in a human donor in good health. The material sequenced was non-Treg CD4+ T cells sorted from blood. The chain has TRBV9 and TRBJ2-2; the match to TRBD2 covers 11 bases. The CDR3 loop reads CASSARGGLAELTGELFF. The CDR3 DNA is TGTGCCAGCAGCGCTAGGGGGGGACTAGCGGAGCTCACCGGGGAGCTGTTTTTT.